This entry concerns a single TCR beta chain. This entry is derived from a study of technical replicates of blood from a handful of donors. Method: immunoSEQ multiplex PCR; TCRdb's copy keeps in-frame clones and lacks some. The sample lists more than 90,000 clones, about 94% seen once, with 0.2% to 0.25% in the top ten. Germline CDR1 and CDR2: LNHDA and SQIVND (reference sequence). Trimming left V 6 bases short and J 2 bases short, with 14 bases between. The CDR3 is 15 amino acids. The TCR was taken from a human donor in good health. The chain recombines TRBV19 with TRBJ1-5; D is perhaps TRBD1 (5 bases). The sample was T cells isolated from PBMCs. CDR3 loop: CASSKDGGGNQPQHF. The DNA of the CDR3 is TGTGCCAGTAGCAAAGACGGGGGAGGCAATCAGCCCCAGCATTTT.